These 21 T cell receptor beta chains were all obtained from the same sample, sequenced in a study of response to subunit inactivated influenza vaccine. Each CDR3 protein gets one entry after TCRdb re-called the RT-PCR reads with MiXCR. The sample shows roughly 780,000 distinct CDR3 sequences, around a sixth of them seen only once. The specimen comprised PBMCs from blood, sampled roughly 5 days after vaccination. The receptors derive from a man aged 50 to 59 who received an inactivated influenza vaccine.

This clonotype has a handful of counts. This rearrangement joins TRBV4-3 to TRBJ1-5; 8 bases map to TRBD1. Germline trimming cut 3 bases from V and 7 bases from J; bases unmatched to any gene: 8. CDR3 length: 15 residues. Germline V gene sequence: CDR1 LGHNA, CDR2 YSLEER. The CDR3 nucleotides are TGCGCCAGCAGCCAGCAACAGGGGGTCCCGCAGCCCCAGCATTTT. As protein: CASSQQQGVPQPQHF.

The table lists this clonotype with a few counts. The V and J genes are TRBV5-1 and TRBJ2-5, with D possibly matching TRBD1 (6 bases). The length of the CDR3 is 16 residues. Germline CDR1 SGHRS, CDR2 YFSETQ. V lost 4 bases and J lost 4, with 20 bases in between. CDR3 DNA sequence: TGCGCCAGCAGCGGTGGGGGAAACAGGGTAGGAGAGACCCAGTACTTC. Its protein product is CASSGGGNRVGETQYF.

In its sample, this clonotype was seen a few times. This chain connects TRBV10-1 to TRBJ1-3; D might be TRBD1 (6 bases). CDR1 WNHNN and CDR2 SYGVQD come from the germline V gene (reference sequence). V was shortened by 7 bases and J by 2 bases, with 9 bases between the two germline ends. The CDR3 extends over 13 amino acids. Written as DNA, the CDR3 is TGCGCCAGCACGTCAGGGGCTGGAAACACCATATATTTT. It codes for CASTSGAGNTIYF.

The CDR3 loop reads CASSPGGGTGELFF. The DNA of the CDR3 is TGTGCCAGTAGCCCCGGGGGGGGCACCGGGGAGCTGTTTTTT. The chain uses TRBV19 and TRBJ2-2, with 8 nucleotides matching TRBD2. With V trimmed by 6 bases and J by 4 bases, 4 bases remained unmatched. This CDR3 region has 14 residues. Germline V gene lookup returns CDR1 LNHDA and CDR2 SQIVND (reference sequence).

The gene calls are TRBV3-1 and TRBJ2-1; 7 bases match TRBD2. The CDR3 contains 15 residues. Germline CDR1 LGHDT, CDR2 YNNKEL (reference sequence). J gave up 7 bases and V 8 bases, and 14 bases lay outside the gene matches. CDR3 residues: CASGRTSSVWNEQFF. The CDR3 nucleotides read TGTGCCAGCGGAAGGACTAGTTCGGTTTGGAATGAGCAGTTCTTC.

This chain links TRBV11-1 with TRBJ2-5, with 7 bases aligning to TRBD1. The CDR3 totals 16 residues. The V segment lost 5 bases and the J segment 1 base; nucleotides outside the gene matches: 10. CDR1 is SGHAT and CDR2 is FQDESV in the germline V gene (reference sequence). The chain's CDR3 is CASSTTDRAAQETQYF. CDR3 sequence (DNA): TGTGCCAGCAGCACAACAGACAGGGCGGCCCAAGAGACCCAGTACTTC.

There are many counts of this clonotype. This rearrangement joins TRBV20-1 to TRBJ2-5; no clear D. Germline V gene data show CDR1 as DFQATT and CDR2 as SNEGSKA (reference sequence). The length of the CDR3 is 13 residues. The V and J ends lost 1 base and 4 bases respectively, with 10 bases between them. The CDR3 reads CSARVSSGETQYF. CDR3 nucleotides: TGCAGTGCTAGAGTATCCTCTGGAGAGACCCAGTACTTC.

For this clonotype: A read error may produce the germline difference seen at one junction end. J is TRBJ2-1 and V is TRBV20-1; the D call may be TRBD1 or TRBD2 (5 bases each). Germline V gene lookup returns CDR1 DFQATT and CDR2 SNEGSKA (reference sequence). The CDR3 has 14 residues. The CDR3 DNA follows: TGCAGTGCCATCCGGGACCGTCTCTACAATGATCAGTTCTTC. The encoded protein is CSAIRDRLYNDQFF.

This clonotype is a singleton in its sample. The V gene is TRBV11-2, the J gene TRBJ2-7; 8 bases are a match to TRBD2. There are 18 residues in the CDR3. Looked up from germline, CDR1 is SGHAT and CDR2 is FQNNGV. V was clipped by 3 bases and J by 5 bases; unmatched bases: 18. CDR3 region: CASSFGPGVAGILNEQYF. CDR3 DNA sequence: TGTGCCAGCAGCTTCGGCCCAGGGGTAGCGGGGATTCTAAACGAGCAGTACTTC.

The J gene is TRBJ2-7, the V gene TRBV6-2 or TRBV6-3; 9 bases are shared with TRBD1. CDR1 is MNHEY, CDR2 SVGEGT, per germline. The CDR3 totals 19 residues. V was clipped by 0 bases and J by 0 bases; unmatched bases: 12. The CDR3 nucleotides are TGTGCCAGCAGTTACTCGGGGACAGGGTGGAGGAGAAGCTCCTACGAGCAGTACTTC. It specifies CASSYSGTGWRRSSYEQYF.

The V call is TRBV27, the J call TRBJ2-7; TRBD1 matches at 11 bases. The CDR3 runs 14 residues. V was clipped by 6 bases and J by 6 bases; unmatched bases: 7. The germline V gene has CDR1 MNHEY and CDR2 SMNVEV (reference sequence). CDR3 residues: CASRKGQGAAEQYF. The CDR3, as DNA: TGTGCCAGCAGGAAAGGACAGGGGGCAGCCGAGCAGTACTTC.

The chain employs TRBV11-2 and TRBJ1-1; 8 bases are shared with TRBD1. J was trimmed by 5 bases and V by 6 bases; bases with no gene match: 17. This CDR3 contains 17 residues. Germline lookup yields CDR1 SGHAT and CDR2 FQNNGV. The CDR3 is CASSLSIPQGAGTEAFF. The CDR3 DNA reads TGTGCCAGCAGTCTAAGTATCCCCCAGGGGGCAGGAACTGAAGCTTTCTTT.

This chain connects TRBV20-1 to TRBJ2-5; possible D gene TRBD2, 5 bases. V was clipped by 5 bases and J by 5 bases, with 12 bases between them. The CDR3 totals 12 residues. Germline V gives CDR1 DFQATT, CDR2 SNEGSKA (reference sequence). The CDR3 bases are TGCAGTGCTCCTCTAGCAGGCGAGACCCAGTACTTC. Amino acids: CSAPLAGETQYF.

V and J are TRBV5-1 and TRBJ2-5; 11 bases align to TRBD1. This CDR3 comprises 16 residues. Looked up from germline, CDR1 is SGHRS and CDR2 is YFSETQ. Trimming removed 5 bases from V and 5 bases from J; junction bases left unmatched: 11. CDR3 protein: CASSIGQGAIGETQYF. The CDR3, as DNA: TGCGCCAGCAGTATTGGACAGGGGGCGATCGGGGAGACCCAGTACTTC.

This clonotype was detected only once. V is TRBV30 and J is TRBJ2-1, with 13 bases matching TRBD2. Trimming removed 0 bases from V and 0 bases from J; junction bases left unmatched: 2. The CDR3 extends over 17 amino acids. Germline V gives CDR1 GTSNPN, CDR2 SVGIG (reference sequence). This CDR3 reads CAWSVGLAGASYNEQFF. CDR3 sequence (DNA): TGTGCCTGGAGTGTAGGACTAGCGGGGGCCTCCTACAATGAGCAGTTCTTC.

CDR3 amino acids: CASSQMHSNQPQHF. The CDR3 DNA reads TGCGCCAGCAGCCAAATGCATAGCAATCAGCCCCAGCATTTT. The chain employs TRBV4-1 and TRBJ1-5, with D hard to call. The V gene lost 2 bases and the J gene lost 0 bases, with 5 bases spanning the gap. The germline V gene encodes CDR1 MGHRA and CDR2 YSYEKL. CDR3 length: 14 amino acids.

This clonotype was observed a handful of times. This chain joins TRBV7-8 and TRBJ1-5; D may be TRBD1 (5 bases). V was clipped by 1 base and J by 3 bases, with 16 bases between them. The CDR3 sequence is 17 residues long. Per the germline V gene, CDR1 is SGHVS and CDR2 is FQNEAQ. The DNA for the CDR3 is TGTGCCAGCAGCTTAGAGCGGCGCAGGGCCAACAATCAGCCCCAGCATTTT. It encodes CASSLERRRANNQPQHF.

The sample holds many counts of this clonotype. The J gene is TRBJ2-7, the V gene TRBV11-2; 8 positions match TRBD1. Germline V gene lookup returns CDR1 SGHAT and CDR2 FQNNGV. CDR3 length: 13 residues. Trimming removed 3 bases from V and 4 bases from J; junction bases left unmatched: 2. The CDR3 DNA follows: TGTGCCAGCAGCTTTGGGACAGGATACGAGCAGTACTTC. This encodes CASSFGTGYEQYF.

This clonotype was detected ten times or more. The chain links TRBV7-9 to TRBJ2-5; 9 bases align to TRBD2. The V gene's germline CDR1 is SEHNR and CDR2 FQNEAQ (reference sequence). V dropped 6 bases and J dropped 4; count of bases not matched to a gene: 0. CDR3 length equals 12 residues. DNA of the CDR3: TGTGCCAGCAGTAGCGGGGGAGAGACCCAGTACTTC. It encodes CASSSGGETQYF.

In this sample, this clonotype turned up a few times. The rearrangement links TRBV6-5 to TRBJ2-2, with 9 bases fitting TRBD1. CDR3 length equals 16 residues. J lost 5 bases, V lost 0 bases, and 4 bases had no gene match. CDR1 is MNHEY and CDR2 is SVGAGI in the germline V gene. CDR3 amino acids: CASSYSIGTGTGELFF. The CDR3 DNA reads TGTGCCAGCAGTTACTCGATTGGGACAGGGACCGGGGAGCTGTTTTTT.

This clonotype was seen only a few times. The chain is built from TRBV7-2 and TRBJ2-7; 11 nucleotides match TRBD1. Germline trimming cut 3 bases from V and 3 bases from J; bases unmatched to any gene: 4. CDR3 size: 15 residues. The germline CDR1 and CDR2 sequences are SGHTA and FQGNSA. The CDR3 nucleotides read TGTGCCAGCAGCTTGGGACAGGGGGGTGTCTACGAGCAGTACTTC. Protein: CASSLGQGGVYEQYF.